Shown below are 16 T cell receptor beta chains from a single sample sequenced in a study of T cell responses to AZD1222 COVID-19 vaccine. Clones were sequenced by immunoSEQ multiplex PCR, and TCRdb holds only the in-frame ones, with some missing. The table has some 190,000 clones, 88% seen once. The sample in question was peripheral blood, obtained on day 0 of AZD1222 vaccination. The receptor source for this set is an adult in good health.

The V gene is TRBV29-1, the J gene TRBJ2-7; perhaps TRBD2 as D (6 bases). The CDR3 spans 13 residues. Per the germline V gene, CDR1 is SQVTM and CDR2 is ANQGSEA. V dropped 6 bases and J dropped 4 bases, with 16 bases sitting between them. DNA for the CDR3: TGCAGCGTGCGGGGAGGCCCATATTACGAGCAGTACTTC. It is translated as CSVRGGPYYEQYF.

The rearrangement joins TRBV7-2 to TRBJ2-3; D perhaps matches TRBD2 (7 bases). This CDR3 comprises 14 residues. V lost 1 base and J 8 bases, leaving 13 bases between the germline ends. Germline assignment: CDR1 SGHTA and CDR2 FQGNSA. The CDR3 nucleotides are TGTGCCAGCAGCTTAGGGGGGGCTAGCGGTACGCAGTATTTT. Its protein is CASSLGGASGTQYF.

This clone appeared a single time. The chain joins TRBV5-1 to TRBJ1-1, with TRBD1 identical over 7 bases. This CDR3 comprises 15 residues. Germline trimming cut 3 bases from V and 1 base from J; bases unmatched to any gene: 6. Germline-derived CDR1 and CDR2 are SGHRS and YFSETQ. CDR3 nucleotide sequence: TGCGCCAGCAGCTACTATGACAGGGCGAACACTGAAGCTTTCTTT. Its protein product is CASSYYDRANTEAFF. The full variable domain, its missing parts supplied by reference TRBV5-1 and TRBJ1-1, is KAGVTQTPRYLIKTRGQQVTLSCSPISGHRSVSWYQQTPGQGLQFLFEYFSETQRNKGNFPGRFSGRQFSNSRSEMNVSTLELGDSALYLCASSYYDRANTEAFFGQGTRLTVV.

V gene TRBV29-1 combines with J gene TRBJ1-1; D is undetermined. The ends were cut back, 4 bases at V and 4 bases at J, with 16 bases in the middle. The CDR3 is made up of 14 amino acids. The V gene's germline CDR1 is SQVTM and CDR2 ANQGSEA. CDR3 coding DNA: TGCAGCGTTGTACGCGGCGTGGGGATCACTGAAGCTTTCTTT. Its translation: CSVVRGVGITEAFF.

This chain uses TRBV5-4 with TRBJ1-1; a possible D gene is TRBD1 (5 bases). V lost 4 bases and J 7 bases, leaving 11 bases between the germline ends. The CDR3 totals 12 residues. Per germline, CDR1 SGHNT and CDR2 YYREEE (reference sequence). CDR3 protein: CASSGAVGEAFF. CDR3 nucleotides: TGTGCCAGCAGCGGGGCGGTGGGTGAAGCTTTCTTT.

The genes are TRBV5-1 and TRBJ1-1; 7 bases line up with TRBD1. CDR3 length equals 14 residues. Germline-derived CDR1 and CDR2 are SGHRS and YFSETQ. J lost 0 bases, V lost 4 bases, and 3 bases had no gene match. In DNA, the CDR3 is TGCGCCAGCAGCCCAAGGGGGCTGAACACTGAAGCTTTCTTT. It codes for CASSPRGLNTEAFF.

The rearrangement joins TRBV6-5 to TRBJ2-7; TRBD2 aligns across 7 bases. This CDR3 comprises 15 residues. Germline CDR1 reads MNHEY; CDR2 reads SVGAGI. J gave up 0 bases and V 6 bases, and 8 bases lay outside the gene matches. The CDR3 here is CASSRSGVSSYEQYF. The CDR3 region has the DNA TGTGCCAGCAGCCGAAGCGGGGTGAGCTCCTACGAGCAGTACTTC.

The chain links TRBV9 to TRBJ2-3; 10 bases are a match to TRBD2. V lost 4 bases and J lost 7; bases outside the gene matches: 9. CDR3 length: 15 amino acids. Per germline, CDR1 SGDLS and CDR2 YYNGEE. CDR3 sequence reads: CASSPPSGGANTQYF. DNA for the CDR3: TGTGCCAGCAGCCCGCCAAGCGGGGGGGCAAATACGCAGTATTTT.

The chain uses TRBV9 and TRBJ1-1; D remains unclear. The CDR3 runs 14 residues. Per the germline V gene, CDR1 is SGDLS and CDR2 is YYNGEE. The V and J ends lost 1 base and 0 bases respectively, with 7 bases between them. The CDR3 nucleotides are TGTGCCAGCAGCGTAAGATCCCTGAACACTGAAGCTTTCTTT. It encodes CASSVRSLNTEAFF. The variable domain in full, completed from reference TRBV9 and TRBJ1-1, reads DSGVTQTPKHLITATGQRVTLRCSPRSGDLSVYWYQQSLDQGLQFLIQYYNGEERAKGNILERFSAQQFPDLHSELNLSSLELGDSALYFCASSVRSLNTEAFFGQGTRLTVV.

V is TRBV2 and J is TRBJ2-7, with 9 bases lining up with TRBD1. CDR1 and CDR2 from the germline V gene are SNHLY and FYNNEI. V lost 4 bases, J lost 6 bases, and 16 bases stayed unmatched. This CDR3 is built from 17 residues. The CDR3 DNA reads as TGTGCCAGCAGTGGGTCCCGGTCACAGGGGGCCCTCGGCGAGCAGTACTTC. Protein product: CASSGSRSQGALGEQYF.

This clone was seen just once. J is TRBJ1-1 and V is TRBV19, with D perhaps TRBD1 (5 bases). The CDR3 is 16 amino acids. The ends were cut back, 7 bases at V and 0 bases at J, with 18 bases in the middle. Germline V CDR1 and CDR2: LNHDA, SQIVND (reference sequence). CDR3 residues: CASIDSPISVNTEAFF. The CDR3 region has the DNA TGTGCCAGTATTGACAGCCCGATTTCAGTGAACACTGAAGCTTTCTTT.

This chain joins TRBV2 and TRBJ2-7; a weak D match, TRBD2 (5 bases). Germline lookup yields CDR1 SNHLY and CDR2 FYNNEI. The CDR3 covers 14 residues. Trimming pared 1 base from V and 2 bases from J, leaving 9 bases between. The CDR3 DNA reads as TGTGCCAGCAGTGAAGTGCTAGCAGCCTACGAGCAGTACTTC. Its protein product is CASSEVLAAYEQYF. Looking up the rest from reference TRBV2 and TRBJ2-7 gives the full variable domain: EPEVTQTPSHQVTQMGQEVILRCVPISNHLYFYWYRQILGQKVEFLVSFYNNEISEKSEIFDDQFSVERPDGSNFTLKIRSTKLEDSAMYFCASSEVLAAYEQYFGPGTRLTVT.

This chain links TRBV27 with TRBJ1-1, with D possibly matching TRBD1 (5 bases). This CDR3 spans 14 amino acids. Trimming shortened V by 2 bases and J by 1 base, and 8 bases separated the two germline ends. Germline V gene sequence: CDR1 MNHEY, CDR2 SMNVEV (reference sequence). The CDR3 nucleotides are TGTGCCAGCAGTTTACCCGGGGCGAACACTGAAGCTTTCTTT. Translation: CASSLPGANTEAFF.

V gene TRBV19 combines with J gene TRBJ1-6; TRBD1 matches at 10 bases. The CDR3 is made up of 15 amino acids. Germline values: CDR1 LNHDA, CDR2 SQIVND (reference sequence). The junction had 5 bases not matched to a gene; V was cut back by 3 bases and J by 9 bases. In nucleotides, the CDR3 is TGTGCCAGTAGTATGTTCGGACAGGGGGGTTCACCCCTCCACTTT. Its protein is CASSMFGQGGSPLHF.

This chain uses TRBV5-1 with TRBJ1-1; perhaps TRBD1 as D (5 bases). V dropped 4 bases and J dropped 2 bases, with 21 bases sitting between them. The germline V gene encodes CDR1 SGHRS and CDR2 YFSETQ. The CDR3 has 17 amino acids. The chain's CDR3 is CASSPMWRTTSNTEAFF. Here the CDR3 DNA reads TGCGCCAGCAGCCCAATGTGGAGGACAACCTCTAACACTGAAGCTTTCTTT.

The chain is built from TRBV5-1 and TRBJ1-2, with D maybe TRBD1 (6 bases). This CDR3 spans 13 amino acids. CDR1 is SGHRS, CDR2 YFSETQ, per germline. V was trimmed by 1 base and J by 3 bases, leaving 7 bases between them. CDR3 in DNA: TGCGCCAGCAGCTTGAACAGGGACTATGGCTACACCTTC. This gives the protein CASSLNRDYGYTF. Based on the CDR3 plus reference TRBV5-1 and TRBJ1-2, the full variable domain is KAGVTQTPRYLIKTRGQQVTLSCSPISGHRSVSWYQQTPGQGLQFLFEYFSETQRNKGNFPGRFSGRQFSNSRSEMNVSTLELGDSALYLCASSLNRDYGYTFGSGTRLTVV.